This TCR beta chain stems from a study of T-cell reconstitution after alpha-beta-depleted transplantation in children. Whole-study findings and limits: Reportedly, alpha-beta T cells present about two months post-transplant originated from several hundred expanded clones of graft origin. Newly made T cells mostly supplied T-cell counts and diversity one year after transplant.

Worth noting for this clonotype: Its antigen is undetermined.

As it was prepared, the TCRbeta library received unique molecular identifiers. TCRdb used MiXCR to reprocess the PCR reads, holding one entry per CDR3 protein. Of under 750,000 distinct CDR3 sequences detected, around 23% appear once; the ten largest clones hold roughly 13%. CDR3 size: 13 residues. Germline lookup yields CDR1 DFQATT and CDR2 SNEGSKA (reference sequence). Trimming pared 6 bases from V and 2 bases from J, leaving 11 bases between. This chain joins TRBV20-1 and TRBJ1-5; the D is unclear. The receptor was derived from a boy in the first two years of life who had a stem cell transplant for acute myeloid leukemia, so the T cells may come from the graft donor. The sequenced sample was PBMCs, mostly from graft donor cells, obtained 360 days after TCRalphabeta/CD19-depleted stem cell transplant. CDR3 sequence: CSATSGGNQPQHF. DNA for the CDR3: TGCAGTGCCACCTCAGGTGGCAATCAGCCCCAGCATTTT.